A single T cell receptor beta chain is shown here with its context. What it recognizes is unknown. These data belong to a study of Ad26.COV2.S vaccination and SARS-CoV-2 variants. Study results and limitations: Overall T cell responses may have been underestimated by the analyses of TCR breadth and depth.

V was trimmed by 0 bases and J by 0 bases, leaving 18 bases between them. Germline V gives CDR1 SEHNR, CDR2 FQNEAQ (reference sequence). The CDR3 runs to 18 residues. Specified treatment: 15 to 20 received Ad26.COV2.S at low or high dose, single or two shots; about 5 received placebo; per-sample allocation not given. Sampling was done on day 63 after the first vaccine or placebo injection. The administered vaccine (an Ad26 vector) expressed Wuhan-strain SARS-CoV-2 spike. Sequencing was performed with immunoSEQ multiplex PCR; in TCRdb, only in-frame clones are kept and a portion is missing. The data contain a few hundred thousand clones, 92% of them singletons.

The sequenced sample was peripheral blood, obtained in a trial of Ad26.COV2.S vaccine versus placebo. The chain carries TRBV7-9 and TRBJ2-7, with D possibly being TRBD2 (5 bases). The sequence was obtained from a person aged 18-60 years who received the Ad26.COV2.S COVID-19 vaccine or a placebo. In nucleotides, the CDR3 is TGTGCCAGCAGCTTAGCGCAGTCAACGGGAATCTACTCCTACGAGCAGTACTTC. Residues: CASSLAQSTGIYSYEQYF. Together with reference TRBV7-9 and TRBJ2-7, the CDR3 gives the full variable domain: DTGVSQNPRHKITKRGQNVTFRCDPISEHNRLYWYRQTLGQGPEFLTYFQNEAQLEKSRLLSDRFSAERPKGSFSTLEIQRTEQGDSAMYLCASSLAQSTGIYSYEQYFGPGTRLTVT.